Each of the 29 T cell receptor beta chains below was sequenced from the same sample in a study of PD-1 blockade in classical Hodgkin lymphoma. Relapse was seen in all patients after autologous stem cell transplantation, and brentuximab vedotin exposure was variable. The protocol was immunoSEQ multiplex PCR, while the TCRdb copy is restricted to in-frame clones and leaves out a portion. The sample contains about 58,000 clones, approximately 90% of which appear only once. Here the sequenced sample was peripheral blood mononuclear cells (PBMCs), taken before the second cycle of nivolumab. Source of these receptors: a human donor with classical Hodgkin lymphoma.

This chain connects TRBV9 to TRBJ2-3; D possibly corresponds to TRBD2 (5 bases). The V and J ends lost 7 bases and 2 bases respectively, with 14 bases between them. This CDR3 spans 14 amino acids. From germline, CDR1 is SGDLS and CDR2 YYNGEE. CDR3 residues: CASADRGNTDTQYF. CDR3 nucleotide sequence: TGTGCCAGCGCGGATCGGGGAAACACAGATACGCAGTATTTT. The whole variable domain, remainder taken from reference TRBV9 and TRBJ2-3, is DSGVTQTPKHLITATGQRVTLRCSPRSGDLSVYWYQQSLDQGLQFLIQYYNGEERAKGNILERFSAQQFPDLHSELNLSSLELGDSALYFCASADRGNTDTQYFGPGTRLTVL.

CDR3 sequence: CASSVDPGLAGEQFF. CDR3 bases: TGTGCCAGCAGCGTAGACCCCGGACTAGCTGGTGAGCAGTTCTTC. The genes are TRBV9 and TRBJ2-1, with 8 bases fitting TRBD2. V trimming: 0 bases; J trimming: 9 bases; junction bases outside the gene matches: 8. Looked up from germline, CDR1 is SGDLS and CDR2 is YYNGEE. This CDR3 is built from 15 residues.

The chain carries TRBV9 and TRBJ2-2, with 9 positions matching TRBD2. Germline CDR1 SGDLS, CDR2 YYNGEE. The junction had 5 bases not matched to a gene; V was cut back by 0 bases and J by 5 bases. This CDR3 contains 16 residues. The CDR3 loop reads CASSVGPAGGTGELFF. The CDR3 coding sequence is TGTGCCAGCAGCGTAGGCCCAGCGGGGGGTACCGGGGAGCTGTTTTTT.

V and J are TRBV18 and TRBJ1-1; 8 bases map to TRBD1. This CDR3 region has 17 residues. Germline V gene sequence: CDR1 KGHSH, CDR2 LQKENI. V lost 6 bases, J lost 0 bases, and 12 bases stayed unmatched. DNA for the CDR3: TGTGCCAGCTCGGGACCGGGACAGGCCCTCATGAACACTGAAGCTTTCTTT. It encodes CASSGPGQALMNTEAFF.

CDR3 nucleotides: TGTGCCTACATGGGACAGCCCCAAGAGACCCAGTACTTC. It encodes CAYMGQPQETQYF. The J gene is TRBJ2-5, the V gene TRBV30; 7 bases line up with TRBD1. Germline CDR1 GTSNPN, CDR2 SVGIG (reference sequence). CDR3 size: 13 residues. Losses at the gene ends were 7 bases for V and 1 base for J; bases not matched to a gene: 6.

This clone came up a few times. This chain joins TRBV7-9 and TRBJ1-1, with D hard to call. CDR1 and CDR2 from the germline V gene are SEHNR and FQNEAQ (reference sequence). Trimming took 5 bases from V and 11 from J, leaving 12 bases between them. The CDR3 has 11 amino acids. The CDR3 DNA reads TGTGCCAGCAGCCGGCAGGTAGGGGCTTTCTTT. Residues: CASSRQVGAFF.

The rearrangement links TRBV5-4 to TRBJ2-1, with D perhaps being TRBD1 or TRBD2 (5 bases each). This CDR3 region has 14 residues. Trimming shortened V by 4 bases and J by 7 bases, and 15 bases separated the two germline ends. The germline gives CDR1 SGHNT, CDR2 YYREEE (reference sequence). CDR3 region: CASSLGDRRNEQFF. The CDR3 DNA follows: TGTGCCAGCAGCCTGGGAGACAGACGTAATGAGCAGTTCTTC.

The chain links TRBV4-1 to TRBJ2-5; 11 bases match TRBD2. CDR3 length equals 15 residues. CDR1 MGHRA and CDR2 YSYEKL come from the germline V gene. The V and J ends lost 3 bases and 4 bases, in that order; junction bases with no gene match: 4. The CDR3 protein is CASSQGGTSGETQYF. The CDR3 DNA reads TGCGCCAGCAGCCAGGGAGGGACTAGCGGAGAGACCCAGTACTTC.

The V gene is TRBV4-2, the J gene TRBJ2-1; 12 bases line up with TRBD2. The CDR3 is 16 residues long. Trimming took 4 bases from V and 8 from J; bases not matched to a gene: 9. Germline V lookup: CDR1 LGHNA, CDR2 YNFKEQ. The CDR3 region has the DNA TGTGCCAGCAGCCCTACCGGACTAGCGGGGAGGGATGAGCAGTTCTTC. Amino acid sequence: CASSPTGLAGRDEQFF.

This clone was found once. J is TRBJ2-1 and V is TRBV29-1; no reliable D call. CDR3 size: 14 residues. Trimming cost V 7 bases and J 0 bases, with 13 bases left between them. The germline CDR1 and CDR2 sequences are SQVTM and ANQGSEA. CDR3 residues: CSAGLRFSYNEQFF. In DNA form, the CDR3 reads TGCAGCGCCGGCCTGCGTTTCTCCTACAATGAGCAGTTCTTC.

V usage is TRBV5-1 and J usage is TRBJ2-5; 8 bases agree with TRBD1. Trimming at V came to 1 base and at J to 3 bases, leaving 8 bases not matched to a gene. Per germline, CDR1 SGHRS and CDR2 YFSETQ. The CDR3 extends over 16 amino acids. The CDR3 DNA reads TGCGCCAGCAGCTTGTCGGTCAGGGGGCCGGAAGAGACCCAGTACTTC. It codes for CASSLSVRGPEETQYF.

This clone was detected only once. V gene TRBV25-1 combines with J gene TRBJ2-2; D gene ambiguous. Looked up from germline, CDR1 is MGHDK and CDR2 is SYGVNS. V dropped 6 bases and J dropped 5 bases, with 19 bases sitting between them. The length of the CDR3 is 16 residues. The CDR3 nucleotides are TGTGCCAGCAGCCTGAATATCGGGCAGAGTACCGGGGAGCTGTTTTTT. Its translation: CASSLNIGQSTGELFF.

The chain employs TRBV27 and TRBJ2-7, with 7 nucleotides matching TRBD2. The length of the CDR3 is 15 residues. The ends lost 6 bases at V and 3 bases at J; junction bases unmatched: 11. Germline CDR1 and CDR2: MNHEY and SMNVEV (reference sequence). CDR3 loop: CASRFQSGLFYEQYF. The CDR3 DNA reads TGTGCCAGCAGATTCCAATCGGGACTATTCTACGAGCAGTACTTC.

This clone was picked up one time. This chain connects TRBV5-1 to TRBJ2-5; D could derive from TRBD1 or TRBD2 (5 bases each). Germline CDR1 reads SGHRS; CDR2 reads YFSETQ. The CDR3 spans 16 residues. V lost 4 bases and J 4 bases, leaving 20 bases between the germline ends. The CDR3 region is CASSASGLDGTETQYF. CDR3 DNA sequence: TGCGCCAGCAGCGCCTCCGGGCTGGATGGGACAGAGACCCAGTACTTC.

This clone is medium-sized. V gene TRBV7-6 combines with J gene TRBJ2-2, with TRBD1 as a possible D gene (6 bases). CDR1 and CDR2 (germline): SGHVS, FNYEAQ. The ends were cut back, 3 bases at V and 0 bases at J, with 17 bases in the middle. The CDR3 covers 18 residues. CDR3 DNA sequence: TGTGCCAGCAGCTTCATTTCAGGGGACATCTCGAACACCGGGGAGCTGTTTTTT. Protein sequence: CASSFISGDISNTGELFF.

The V call is TRBV25-1, the J call TRBJ1-4, with D unclear. V was cut by 1 base and J by 7 bases, with 13 bases left in between. The CDR3 sequence is 15 residues long. Germline-derived CDR1 and CDR2 are MGHDK and SYGVNS. CDR3 sequence: CASSELAVLGEKLFF. The CDR3 DNA reads as TGTGCCAGCAGTGAATTGGCAGTATTGGGTGAAAAACTGTTTTTT.

The chain carries TRBV28 and TRBJ2-6; 7 nucleotides match TRBD2. The CDR3 is 17 amino acids. Germline V lookup: CDR1 MDHEN, CDR2 SYDVKM. After removal of 8 bases from V and 0 bases from J, the junction contained 10 bases not matched to a gene. DNA for the CDR3: TGTGCCAGCGGGGGGAGGGTCCTTAGCTCTGGGGCCAACGTCCTGACTTTC. Amino acid sequence: CASGGRVLSSGANVLTF.

The genes are TRBV5-1 and TRBJ1-2; tentative D call: TRBD1 (5 bases). Germline V gene data show CDR1 as SGHRS and CDR2 as YFSETQ. Trimming removed 0 bases from V and 4 bases from J, with 10 bases in between. This CDR3 has 14 residues. CDR3 protein: CASSLEQVRYGYTF. CDR3 DNA sequence: TGCGCCAGCAGCTTGGAACAGGTCCGCTATGGCTACACCTTC.

V gene TRBV7-9 combines with J gene TRBJ2-7; tentatively, D is TRBD1 (6 bases). The V gene lost 7 bases and the J gene lost 4 bases, with 23 bases spanning the gap. Germline V lookup: CDR1 SEHNR, CDR2 FQNEAQ (reference sequence). The CDR3 contains 16 residues. CDR3 amino acids: CASTDLRQAGSYEQYF. The CDR3 DNA sequence: TGTGCCAGCACCGACTTGAGACAGGCCGGATCGTACGAGCAGTACTTC.

This clone was counted a single time. The chain links TRBV11-2 to TRBJ2-7, with D uncertain. Germline V gene data show CDR1 as SGHAT and CDR2 as FQNNGV. Trimming took 1 base from V and 0 from J, leaving 13 bases between them. CDR3 length equals 16 residues. Here the CDR3 reads CASSLGATPPSYEQYF. The CDR3 DNA sequence: TGTGCCAGCAGCTTAGGGGCTACCCCGCCCTCCTACGAGCAGTACTTC.

This chain connects TRBV29-1 to TRBJ1-1, with TRBD1 matching over 9 bases. Germline V gene lookup returns CDR1 SQVTM and CDR2 ANQGSEA. The trim removed 3 bases at V and 12 bases at J, leaving 2 bases unmatched. This CDR3 contains 10 residues. The CDR3 reads CSVEGTGSFF. The CDR3 coding sequence is TGCAGCGTTGAGGGGACAGGGTCTTTCTTT.

The chain has TRBV10-2 and TRBJ2-7; TRBD2 agrees at 10 bases. The ends lost 4 bases at V and 7 bases at J; junction bases unmatched: 7. CDR1 WSHSY and CDR2 SAAADI come from the germline V gene. CDR3 length: 14 amino acids. This CDR3 reads CASSVAGGPSEQYF. As DNA, the CDR3 is TGCGCCAGCAGTGTAGCGGGGGGCCCCTCTGAGCAGTACTTC.

The rearrangement links TRBV20-1 to TRBJ2-5; D not certain. This CDR3 has 11 residues. Trimming shortened V by 5 bases and J by 5 bases, and 9 bases separated the two germline ends. CDR1 is DFQATT, CDR2 SNEGSKA, per germline (reference sequence). The CDR3 protein is CSAPVGETQYF. Here the CDR3 DNA reads TGCAGTGCTCCGGTTGGGGAGACCCAGTACTTC.

The chain combines TRBV19 with TRBJ2-7; D remains unclear. The V end lost 1 base, the J end lost 6 bases, and 16 bases lay between the germline ends. The CDR3 covers 15 residues. Germline CDR1 and CDR2: LNHDA and SQIVND (reference sequence). CDR3 residues: CASSIGPDRHVEQYF. CDR3 coding DNA: TGTGCCAGTAGTATAGGGCCGGACCGCCACGTCGAGCAGTACTTC.

As DNA, the CDR3 is TGTGCCAGTAGTATCGATAAAAACTATGGCTACACCTTC. It translates to CASSIDKNYGYTF. This chain connects TRBV19 to TRBJ1-2; D is unclear. CDR1 is LNHDA, CDR2 SQIVND, per germline (reference sequence). The CDR3 is 13 residues long. The ends were cut back, 3 bases at V and 2 bases at J, with 7 bases in the middle.

The chain carries TRBV5-4 and TRBJ1-1; 8 bases agree with TRBD1. Germline V gene data show CDR1 as SGHNT and CDR2 as YYREEE (reference sequence). The CDR3 sequence is 14 residues long. Germline trimming cut 9 bases from V and 4 bases from J; bases unmatched to any gene: 11. The CDR3: CATNIQGATTEAFF. The DNA for the CDR3 is TGTGCCACCAATATCCAGGGGGCGACCACTGAAGCTTTCTTT.

The V and J genes are TRBV30 and TRBJ2-1; weak D call: TRBD2 (5 bases). Germline V CDR1 and CDR2: GTSNPN, SVGIG (reference sequence). The CDR3 runs to 10 residues. Trimming shortened V by 5 bases and J by 13 bases, and 12 bases separated the two germline ends. CDR3 coding DNA: TGTGCCTGGGGGGAGACCTCTCAGTTCTTC. Its translation: CAWGETSQFF.

This chain joins TRBV19 and TRBJ2-3; a possible D gene is TRBD1 (5 bases). V was pared by 3 bases and J by 1 base, with 11 bases between. Germline V CDR1 and CDR2: LNHDA, SQIVND (reference sequence). The CDR3 contains 15 residues. This chain's CDR3 is CASSIRQNGTDTQYF. The CDR3 DNA reads TGTGCCAGTAGTATTAGACAGAATGGCACAGATACGCAGTATTTT.

This chain connects TRBV27 to TRBJ2-2; the match to TRBD2 covers 12 bases. Germline V lookup: CDR1 MNHEY, CDR2 SMNVEV (reference sequence). The CDR3 covers 16 residues. V was pared by 5 bases and J by 5 bases, with 6 bases of the junction left unmatched. The CDR3 reads CASSVTSGRYTGELFF. CDR3 bases: TGTGCCAGCAGTGTGACTAGCGGGAGATATACCGGGGAGCTGTTTTTT.